This T cell receptor (beta chain) emerged from a study of T cell clonotyping in hematopoietic cell transplantation. A note on this clone: Its specificity is not known.

As to time point: recipient sample about 28 days before transplant, after cytoreduction. Generated by immunoSEQ multiplex PCR, the TCRdb table keeps only in-frame clones and is missing some. The table includes about 21,000 clones, about nine tenths detected once. Study results and limitations: Pathologically expanded recipient clonotypes increased progressively from day 30 to day 180 as diversity fell.

Sequenced material: peripheral blood mononuclear cells, taken before stem cell transplant. This clonotype was sampled from a young man with biphenotypic leukemia. Some clones in this sample may be carry-over from other donors' samples.

CDR3 nucleotide sequence: TGCGCCAGCAGCCCATATCTGGGGGGGCCCGACGAGCAGTACTTC. Translating gives CASSPYLGGPDEQYF. The chain uses TRBV4-1 and TRBJ2-7, with D maybe TRBD2 (7 bases). The CDR3 length is 15 residues. V was clipped by 4 bases and J by 5 bases, with 18 bases between them. Germline CDR1 reads MGHRA; CDR2 reads YSYEKL.